The present TCR beta chain was sequenced within a study of T cells in Graves' hyperthyroidism and ophthalmopathy. Study-wide background: The blood sample was taken at first diagnosis, before treatment began. Study-level findings and limits: Most clonotypes that expanded in the thyroid above 0.001 also showed up in blood.

After removal of 3 bases from V and 4 bases from J, the junction contained 5 bases not matched to a gene. The CDR3 is 15 amino acids. Germline CDR1 reads SGHDN; CDR2 reads FVKESK. On this clonotype: What it binds is not known.

Amplified TCR beta CDR3 regions derived from RNA transcripts. The HTBI set primed first-round TCR CDR3 RT-PCR. TCRdb reprocessed the multiplex PCR reads via MiXCR and lists one record per CDR3 protein. The sample includes hundreds of thousands of distinct CDR3 sequences, about a fifth of them seen just once. At least 3 on the Clinical Activity Score was recorded for ophthalmopathy patients, who also had NOSPECS grade at least 4 and duration under 3 months. This sequence joins TRBV14 and TRBJ1-2; 10 bases line up with TRBD1. Specimen: blood. This sequence was found in a man aged 25 to 40 with Graves' ophthalmopathy. The CDR3 sequence is CASSQGTGDPYGYTF. Written as DNA, the CDR3 is TGTGCCAGCAGCCAGGGGACAGGGGATCCCTATGGCTACACCTTC.